This is a list of T cell receptor beta chains from one sample in a study of OX40 agonist ivuxolimab in advanced cancers. Generated by immunoSEQ multiplex PCR, the TCRdb table keeps only in-frame clones and is missing some. The sample lists about 94,000 clones, about 90% occurring once. The sample in question was CD4+ or CD8+ T cells sorted from blood, obtained in a trial of the OX40 agonist ivuxolimab. These receptors came from an adult with an advanced solid tumor such as melanoma, head and neck, liver or kidney cancer. Each CDR3 is given with its conserved first and last residue. The D gene is left open where the match is weak. Size is stated for part of the rows, as once, few or many counts, or as a class when the clone is expanded.

V: TRBV19
size: -
J: TRBJ2-7
D: TRBD1
CDR3: CASSIGDRSPYEQYF
DNA: TGTGCCAGTAGTATCGGGGACAGAAGTCCCTACGAGCAGTACTTC

V: TRBV4-1
size: -
J: TRBJ2-3
D: -
CDR3: CASSRDRTAADTQYF
DNA: TGCGCCAGCAGCAGAGATAGGACAGCCGCAGATACGCAGTATTTT

V: TRBV25-1
size: -
J: TRBJ1-1
D: -
CDR3: CASSTEGPWTEAFF
DNA: TGTGCCAGCAGTACCGAGGGCCCGTGGACTGAAGCTTTCTTT

V: TRBV6-1
size: -
J: TRBJ2-7
D: -
CDR3: CASTPGRNYEQYF
DNA: TGTGCCAGCACGCCAGGACGGAACTACGAGCAGTACTTC

V: TRBV6-5
size: -
J: TRBJ2-3
D: TRBD2
CDR3: CASSRGGRSTDTQYF
DNA: TGTGCCAGCAGCCGCGGGGGACGGAGCACAGATACGCAGTATTTT

V: TRBV7-7
size: -
J: TRBJ2-2
D: -
CDR3: CASSLVKGTGELFF
DNA: TGTGCTAGCAGCTTAGTAAAGGGCACCGGGGAGCTGTTTTTT

V: TRBV7-2
size: -
J: TRBJ2-7
D: -
CDR3: CASSLGQGWREQYF
DNA: TGTGCCAGCAGCTTAGGTCAGGGGTGGAGGGAGCAGTACTTC

V: TRBV30
size: once
J: TRBJ1-1
D: -
CDR3: CAWRFGTPGTEAFF
DNA: TGTGCCTGGAGGTTCGGGACACCGGGCACTGAAGCTTTCTTT

V: TRBV7-2
size: -
J: TRBJ2-7
D: TRBD2
CDR3: CASSLLSREGNEQYF
DNA: TGTGCCAGCAGCTTACTGTCAAGGGAGGGTAACGAGCAGTACTTC

V: TRBV9
size: -
J: TRBJ2-5
D: -
CDR3: CATPLGRRVQETQYF
DNA: TGTGCCACGCCTTTAGGGAGAAGAGTTCAAGAGACCCAGTACTTC

V: TRBV9
size: -
J: TRBJ2-1
D: TRBD2
CDR3: CASSPTSGHYNEQFF
DNA: TGTGCCAGCAGCCCGACTAGCGGACATTACAATGAGCAGTTCTTC

V: TRBV11-2
size: -
J: TRBJ2-2
D: TRBD2
CDR3: CASSATSGNAGELFF
DNA: TGTGCCAGCAGCGCCACTAGCGGGAATGCCGGGGAGCTGTTTTTT

V: TRBV4-2
size: once
J: TRBJ2-6
D: -
CDR3: CASSQEAESGANVLTF
DNA: TGTGCCAGCAGCCAAGAGGCGGAGTCTGGGGCCAACGTCCTGACTTTC

V: TRBV7-8
size: once
J: TRBJ1-1
D: -
CDR3: CASSLGGLNTEAFF
DNA: TGTGCCAGCAGCTTAGGGGGACTGAACACTGAAGCTTTCTTT

V: TRBV5-4
size: few
J: TRBJ1-5
D: -
CDR3: CASTNPGVKINQPQHF
DNA: TGTGCCAGCACTAACCCGGGGGTGAAGATCAATCAGCCCCAGCATTTT

V: TRBV10-3
size: -
J: TRBJ2-2
D: TRBD1
CDR3: CAITGQASNTGELFF
DNA: TGTGCCATCACCGGACAGGCCAGTAACACCGGGGAGCTGTTTTTT